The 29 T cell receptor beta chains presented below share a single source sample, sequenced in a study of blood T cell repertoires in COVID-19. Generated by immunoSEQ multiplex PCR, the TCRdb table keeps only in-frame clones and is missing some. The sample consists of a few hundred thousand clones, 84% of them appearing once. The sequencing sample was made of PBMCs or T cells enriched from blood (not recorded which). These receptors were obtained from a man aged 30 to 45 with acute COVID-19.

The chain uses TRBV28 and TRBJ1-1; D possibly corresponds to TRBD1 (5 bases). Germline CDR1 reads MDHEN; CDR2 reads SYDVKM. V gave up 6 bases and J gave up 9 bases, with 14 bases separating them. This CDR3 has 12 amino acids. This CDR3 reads CASSPLGGKAFF. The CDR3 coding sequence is TGTGCCAGCAGCCCCCTTGGGGGGAAAGCTTTCTTT.

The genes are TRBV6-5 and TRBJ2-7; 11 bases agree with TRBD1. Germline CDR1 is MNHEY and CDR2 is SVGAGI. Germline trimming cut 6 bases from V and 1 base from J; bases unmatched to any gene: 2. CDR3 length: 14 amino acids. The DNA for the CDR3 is TGTGCCAGCAGGGGACAGGGGGATTCCTACGAGCAGTACGTC. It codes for CASRGQGDSYEQYV.

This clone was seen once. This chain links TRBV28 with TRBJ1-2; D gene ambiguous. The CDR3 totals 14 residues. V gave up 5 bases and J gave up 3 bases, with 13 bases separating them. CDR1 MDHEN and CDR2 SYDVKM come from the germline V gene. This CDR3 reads CASSLLGEDYGYTF. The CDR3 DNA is TGTGCCAGCAGTCTGCTCGGGGAGGACTATGGCTACACCTTC.

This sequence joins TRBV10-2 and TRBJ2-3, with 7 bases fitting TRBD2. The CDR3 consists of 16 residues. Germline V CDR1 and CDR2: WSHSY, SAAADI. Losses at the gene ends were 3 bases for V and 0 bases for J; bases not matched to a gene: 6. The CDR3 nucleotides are TGCGCCAGCAGTGAACTGCTAGCGGCTAGCACAGATACGCAGTATTTT. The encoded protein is CASSELLAASTDTQYF.

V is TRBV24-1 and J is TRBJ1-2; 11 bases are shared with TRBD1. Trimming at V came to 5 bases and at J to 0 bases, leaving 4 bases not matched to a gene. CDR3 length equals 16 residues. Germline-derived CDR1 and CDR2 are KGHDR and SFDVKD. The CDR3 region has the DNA TGTGCCACCAGTGCTGGGACAGGGGGAGCTAACTATGGCTACACCTTC. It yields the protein CATSAGTGGANYGYTF.

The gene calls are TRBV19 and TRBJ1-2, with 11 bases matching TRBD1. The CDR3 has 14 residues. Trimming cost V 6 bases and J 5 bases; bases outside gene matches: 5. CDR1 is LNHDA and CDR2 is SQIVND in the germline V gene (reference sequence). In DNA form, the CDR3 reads TGTGCCAGTAGAGGACAGGGGGCTGAGTATGGCTACACCTTC. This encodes CASRGQGAEYGYTF.

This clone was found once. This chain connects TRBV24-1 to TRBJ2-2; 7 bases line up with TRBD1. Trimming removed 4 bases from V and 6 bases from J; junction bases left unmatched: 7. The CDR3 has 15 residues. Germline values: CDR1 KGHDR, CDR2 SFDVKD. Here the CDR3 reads CATSDPGQVAGELFF. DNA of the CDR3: TGTGCCACCAGTGACCCTGGACAGGTGGCCGGGGAGCTGTTTTTT.

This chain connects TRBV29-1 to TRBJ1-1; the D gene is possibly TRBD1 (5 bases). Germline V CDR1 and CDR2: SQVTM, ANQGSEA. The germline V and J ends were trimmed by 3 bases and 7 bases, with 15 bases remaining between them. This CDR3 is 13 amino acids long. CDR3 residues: CSVEKDRDFEAFF. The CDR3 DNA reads TGCAGCGTTGAGAAAGACAGAGATTTTGAAGCTTTCTTT.

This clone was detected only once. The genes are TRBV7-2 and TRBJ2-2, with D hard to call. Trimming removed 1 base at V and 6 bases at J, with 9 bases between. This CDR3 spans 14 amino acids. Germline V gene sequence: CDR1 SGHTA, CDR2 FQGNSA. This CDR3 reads CASSLDSPPGELFF. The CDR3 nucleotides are TGTGCCAGCAGCTTAGATAGTCCGCCCGGGGAGCTGTTTTTT.

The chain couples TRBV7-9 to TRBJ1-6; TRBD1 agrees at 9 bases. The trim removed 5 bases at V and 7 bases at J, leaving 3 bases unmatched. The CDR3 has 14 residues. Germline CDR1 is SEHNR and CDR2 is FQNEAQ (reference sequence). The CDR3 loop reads CASSEGQGNSPLHF. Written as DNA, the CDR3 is TGTGCCAGCAGCGAGGGACAGGGAAATTCACCCCTCCACTTT.

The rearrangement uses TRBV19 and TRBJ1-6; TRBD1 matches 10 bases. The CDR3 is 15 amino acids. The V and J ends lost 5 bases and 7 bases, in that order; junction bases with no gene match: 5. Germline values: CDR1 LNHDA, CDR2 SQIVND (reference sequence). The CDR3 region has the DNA TGTGCCAGTAGTTGGGACAGGGGAGGGAATTCACCCCTCCACTTT. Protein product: CASSWDRGGNSPLHF.

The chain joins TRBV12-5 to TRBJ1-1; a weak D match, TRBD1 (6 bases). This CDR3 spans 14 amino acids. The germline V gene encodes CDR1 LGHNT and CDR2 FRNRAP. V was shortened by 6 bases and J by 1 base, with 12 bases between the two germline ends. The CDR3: CASGPGARNTEAFF. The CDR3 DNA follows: TGTGCTAGTGGCCCAGGGGCGCGGAACACTGAAGCTTTCTTT.

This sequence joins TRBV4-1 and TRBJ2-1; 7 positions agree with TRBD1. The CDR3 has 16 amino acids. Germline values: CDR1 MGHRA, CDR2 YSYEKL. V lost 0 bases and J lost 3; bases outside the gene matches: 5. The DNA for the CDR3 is TGCGCCAGCAGCCAAGATCGCCAGGGGGTCTACAATGAGCAGTTCTTC. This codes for CASSQDRQGVYNEQFF.

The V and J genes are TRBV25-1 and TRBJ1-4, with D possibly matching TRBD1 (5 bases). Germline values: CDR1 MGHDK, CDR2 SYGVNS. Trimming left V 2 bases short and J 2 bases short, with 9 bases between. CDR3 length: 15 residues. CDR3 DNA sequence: TGTGCCAGCAGTGAACCCGGGGGGACTAATGAAAAACTGTTTTTT. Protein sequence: CASSEPGGTNEKLFF. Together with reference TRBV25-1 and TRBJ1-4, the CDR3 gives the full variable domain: EADIYQTPRYLVIGTGKKITLECSQTMGHDKMYWYQQDPGMELHLIHYSYGVNSTEKGDLSSESTVSRIRTEHFPLTLESARPSHTSQYLCASSEPGGTNEKLFFGSGTQLSVL.

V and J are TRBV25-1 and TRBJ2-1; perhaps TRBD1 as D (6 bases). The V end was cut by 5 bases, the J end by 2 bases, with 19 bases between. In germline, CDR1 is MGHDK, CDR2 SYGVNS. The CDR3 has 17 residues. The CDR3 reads CASSLPKDGGPYNEQFF. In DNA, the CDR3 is TGTGCCAGCAGTCTACCAAAGGATGGGGGCCCCTACAATGAGCAGTTCTTC.

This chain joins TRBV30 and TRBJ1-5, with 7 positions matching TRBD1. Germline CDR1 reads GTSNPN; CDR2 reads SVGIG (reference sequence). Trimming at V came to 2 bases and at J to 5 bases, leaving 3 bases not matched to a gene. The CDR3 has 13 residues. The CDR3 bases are TGTGCCTGGAGTTTAACAGGGGATCAGCCCCAGCATTTT. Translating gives CAWSLTGDQPQHF.

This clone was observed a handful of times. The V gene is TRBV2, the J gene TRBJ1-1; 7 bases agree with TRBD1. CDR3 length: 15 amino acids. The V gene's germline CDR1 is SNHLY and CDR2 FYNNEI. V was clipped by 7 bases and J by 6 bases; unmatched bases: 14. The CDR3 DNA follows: TGTGCCAGCAACCCTAGGGGGCAGGGTAACGCTGAAGCTTTCTTT. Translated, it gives CASNPRGQGNAEAFF. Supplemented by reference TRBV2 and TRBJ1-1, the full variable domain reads EPEVTQTPSHQVTQMGQEVILRCVPISNHLYFYWYRQILGQKVEFLVSFYNNEISEKSEIFDDQFSVERPDGSNFTLKIRSTKLEDSAMYFCASNPRGQGNAEAFFGQGTRLTVV.

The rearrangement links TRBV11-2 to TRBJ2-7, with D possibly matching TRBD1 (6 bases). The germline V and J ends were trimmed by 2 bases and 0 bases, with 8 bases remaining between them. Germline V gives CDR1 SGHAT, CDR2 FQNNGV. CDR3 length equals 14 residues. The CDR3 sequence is CASSLSDSSYEQYV. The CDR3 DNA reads TGTGCCAGCAGCTTATCGGACAGCTCCTACGAGCAGTACGTC.

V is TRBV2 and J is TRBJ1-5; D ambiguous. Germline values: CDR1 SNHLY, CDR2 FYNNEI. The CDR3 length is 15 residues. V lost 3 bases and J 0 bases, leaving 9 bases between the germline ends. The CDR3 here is CASSDLAASNQPQHF. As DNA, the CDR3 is TGTGCCAGCAGTGATTTGGCTGCTAGCAATCAGCCCCAGCATTTT.

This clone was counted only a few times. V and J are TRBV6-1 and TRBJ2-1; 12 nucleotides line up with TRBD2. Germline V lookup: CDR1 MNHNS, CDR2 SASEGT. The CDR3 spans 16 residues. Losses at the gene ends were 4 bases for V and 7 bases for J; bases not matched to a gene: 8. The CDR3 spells CASSVHLAGGGNEQFF. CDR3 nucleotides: TGTGCCAGCAGTGTCCACCTAGCGGGAGGGGGGAATGAGCAGTTCTTC.

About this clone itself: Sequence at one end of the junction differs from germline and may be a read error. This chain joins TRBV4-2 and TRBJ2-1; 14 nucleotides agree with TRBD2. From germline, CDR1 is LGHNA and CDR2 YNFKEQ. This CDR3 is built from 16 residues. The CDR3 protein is CASSKAGTSGSQPRIF. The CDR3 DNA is TGTGCCAGCAGCAAAGCCGGGACTAGCGGGAGCCAACCTCGGATCTTC.

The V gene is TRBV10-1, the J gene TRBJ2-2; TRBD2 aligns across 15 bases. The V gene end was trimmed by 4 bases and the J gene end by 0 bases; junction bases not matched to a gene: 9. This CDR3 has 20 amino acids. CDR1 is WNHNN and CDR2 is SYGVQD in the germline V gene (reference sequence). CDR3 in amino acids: CASSVTGLAGGLPNTGELFF. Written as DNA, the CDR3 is TGCGCCAGCAGTGTAACTGGACTAGCGGGGGGGTTACCGAACACCGGGGAGCTGTTTTTT.

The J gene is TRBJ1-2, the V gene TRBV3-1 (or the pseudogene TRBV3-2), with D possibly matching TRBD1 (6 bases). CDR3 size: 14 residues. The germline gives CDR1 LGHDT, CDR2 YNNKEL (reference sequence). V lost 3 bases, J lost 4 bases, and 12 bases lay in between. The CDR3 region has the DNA TGTGCCAGCAGCCAGGATCAGGGGCGCTATGGCTACACCTTC. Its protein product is CASSQDQGRYGYTF.

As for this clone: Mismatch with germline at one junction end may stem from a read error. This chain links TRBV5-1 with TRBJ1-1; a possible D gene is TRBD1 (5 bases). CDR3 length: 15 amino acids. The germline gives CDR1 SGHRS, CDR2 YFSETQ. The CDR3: CASSPARGRDTEAFF. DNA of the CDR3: TGTGCCAGCAGCCCCGCCCGAGGCAGGGACACTGAAGCTTTCTTT.

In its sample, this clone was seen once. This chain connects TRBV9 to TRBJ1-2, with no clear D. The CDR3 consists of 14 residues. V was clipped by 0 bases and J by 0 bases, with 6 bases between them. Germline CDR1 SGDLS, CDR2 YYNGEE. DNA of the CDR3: TGTGCCAGCAGCGTAGTATCAGCTAACTATGGCTACACCTTC. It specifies CASSVVSANYGYTF.

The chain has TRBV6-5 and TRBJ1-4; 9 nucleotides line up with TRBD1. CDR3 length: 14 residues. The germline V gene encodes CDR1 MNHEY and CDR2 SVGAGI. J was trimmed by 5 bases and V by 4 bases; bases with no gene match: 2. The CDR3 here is CASSSDRGNEKLFF. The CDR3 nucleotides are TGTGCCAGCAGTTCCGACAGGGGGAATGAAAAACTGTTTTTT.

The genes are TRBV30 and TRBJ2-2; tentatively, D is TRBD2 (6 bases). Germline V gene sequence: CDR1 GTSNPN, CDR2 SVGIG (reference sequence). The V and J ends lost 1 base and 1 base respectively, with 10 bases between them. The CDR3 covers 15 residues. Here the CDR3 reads CAWSAGDLNTGELFF. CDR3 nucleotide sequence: TGTGCCTGGAGTGCGGGAGATCTGAACACCGGGGAGCTGTTTTTT.

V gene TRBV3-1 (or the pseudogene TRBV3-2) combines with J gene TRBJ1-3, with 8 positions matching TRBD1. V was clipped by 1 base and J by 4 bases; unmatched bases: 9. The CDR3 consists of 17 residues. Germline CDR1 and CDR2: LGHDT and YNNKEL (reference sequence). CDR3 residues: CASSQGRVRGLGNTIYF. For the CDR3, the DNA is TGTGCCAGCAGCCAAGGGAGGGTCAGGGGGCTCGGAAACACCATATATTTT.

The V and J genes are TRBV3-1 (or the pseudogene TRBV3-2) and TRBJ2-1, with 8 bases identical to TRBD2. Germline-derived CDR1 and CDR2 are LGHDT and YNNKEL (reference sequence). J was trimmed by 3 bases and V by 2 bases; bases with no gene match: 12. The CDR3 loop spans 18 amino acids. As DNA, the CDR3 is TGTGCCAGCAGCCAATTGTCAGTTGCGGGGGGCCACTACAATGAGCAGTTCTTC. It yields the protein CASSQLSVAGGHYNEQFF.